Sequencing of this T cell receptor (beta chain) was carried out in a study of blood T cell repertoires in COVID-19. Study background: The origin of the acute and convalescent COVID-19 samples was the United States, Italy and Spain.

Looked up from germline, CDR1 is SGHKS and CDR2 is YYEKEE (reference sequence). The V gene end was trimmed by 2 bases and the J gene end by 2 bases; junction bases not matched to a gene: 1. The CDR3 contains 14 residues. Sequencing was performed with immunoSEQ multiplex PCR; in TCRdb, only in-frame clones are kept and a portion is missing. The table has under 250,000 clones, 70% to 90% seen once. Material for sequencing was peripheral blood. The chain links TRBV5-5 to TRBJ1-5; 7 nucleotides match TRBD1. The clonotype originates from a woman in her seventies with active or convalescent COVID-19. CDR3: CASSFDRGNQPQHF. CDR3 nucleotides: TGTGCCAGCAGCTTTGACAGGGGCAATCAGCCCCAGCATTTT.